This TCR beta chain is drawn from a study of T cells after yellow fever vaccination. TCR cDNA, made by 5'RACE template switching, carried an added universal primer site and UMIs. TCRdb re-derived calls from the 5' RACE reads in MiXCR, one entry per CDR3 protein. In the table there are approximately 300,000 distinct CDR3 sequences, 13% of which are singletons. CDR1 is DFQATT, CDR2 SNEGSKA, per germline (reference sequence). V lost 5 bases and J 4 bases, leaving 8 bases between the germline ends. The CDR3 is made up of 12 amino acids. This clonotype was sampled from a man aged 25-45 years who received the YFV17D yellow fever vaccine. The rearrangement uses TRBV20-1 and TRBJ2-2; TRBD1 is a possible D gene (5 bases). The material was CD4+ T cells sorted from PBMCs, obtained 45 days after the yellow fever booster vaccination. The CDR3, as DNA: TGCAGTGCTCCAGGGATCACCGGGGAGCTGTTTTTT. It codes for CSAPGITGELFF.